The 18 T cell receptor beta chains in this list originate from one sample, sequenced in a study of blood T cell repertoires in COVID-19. Sequencing used immunoSEQ multiplex PCR; TCRdb keeps in-frame clones, though not all of them. The sample has a few hundred thousand clones, about 85% seen once. Sequencing was performed on peripheral blood. The receptors were sampled from a man aged 18 to 35 with active or convalescent COVID-19.

The rearrangement uses TRBV4-3 and TRBJ1-5; tentative D call: TRBD1 (6 bases). This CDR3 contains 16 residues. V lost 0 bases and J 7 bases, leaving 16 bases between the germline ends. Germline V gene data show CDR1 as LGHNA and CDR2 as YSLEER. The CDR3 loop reads CASSQELAITGQPQHF. The CDR3 DNA reads TGCGCCAGCAGCCAAGAGTTAGCCATAACAGGGCAGCCCCAGCATTTT.

The rearrangement links TRBV29-1 to TRBJ1-6, with D unresolved. Between the trimmed V and J ends, which lost 5 bases and 6 bases, there was a span of 11 bases. This CDR3 has 13 residues. Germline V gives CDR1 SQVTM, CDR2 ANQGSEA. The CDR3 bases are TGCAGCGTTCAGGAAACGTTTAATTCACCCCTCCACTTT. Its translation: CSVQETFNSPLHF.

The chain uses TRBV5-4 and TRBJ2-3, with D maybe TRBD1 (6 bases). With 1 base removed from V and 0 bases from J, the gap between germline ends came to 9 bases. The V gene's germline CDR1 is SGHNT and CDR2 YYREEE (reference sequence). This CDR3 is 15 amino acids long. This CDR3 reads CASSLTGLSTDTQYF. CDR3 sequence (DNA): TGTGCCAGCAGCTTGACAGGGCTTAGCACAGATACGCAGTATTTT.

This chain joins TRBV6-2 or TRBV6-3 and TRBJ1-1, with D possibly TRBD1 on 6 matching bases. CDR1 is MNHEY and CDR2 is SVGEGT in the germline V gene. Trimming cost V 1 base and J 7 bases, with 13 bases left between them. The CDR3 sequence is 14 residues long. The CDR3 here is CASSYLGAWGEAFF. The CDR3 nucleotides are TGTGCCAGCAGTTACTTGGGGGCGTGGGGTGAAGCTTTCTTT.

This chain joins TRBV4-3 and TRBJ2-3, with D possibly matching TRBD2 (6 bases). Trimming left V 0 bases short and J 10 bases short, with 17 bases between. The CDR3 sequence is 15 residues long. CDR1 is LGHNA and CDR2 is YSLEER in the germline V gene. CDR3 nucleotide sequence: TGCGCCAGCAGCCAAGAGGGAGGAGACTTTAGAGCGCAGTATTTT. This translates into CASSQEGGDFRAQYF.

This sequence joins TRBV28 and TRBJ2-6; TRBD1 might be the D (5 bases). This CDR3 is built from 14 residues. Germline assignment: CDR1 MDHEN and CDR2 SYDVKM. Trimming removed 7 bases from V and 4 bases from J, with 11 bases in between. The CDR3 DNA reads TGTGCCAGCATAAGGGGATCCGGGGCCAACGTCCTGACTTTC. Translated, it gives CASIRGSGANVLTF.

The chain employs TRBV24-1 and TRBJ2-3; unclear D gene. Between the trimmed V and J ends, which lost 11 bases and 2 bases, there was a span of 13 bases. The CDR3 sequence is 13 residues long. Germline CDR1 and CDR2: KGHDR and SFDVKD. The CDR3 loop reads CAIQKLLTDTQYF. CDR3 sequence (DNA): TGTGCCATACAGAAACTCCTCACAGATACGCAGTATTTT.

The chain has TRBV28 and TRBJ2-1, with a possible D match to TRBD2 (5 bases). Germline-derived CDR1 and CDR2 are MDHEN and SYDVKM. This CDR3 has 15 residues. The V and J ends lost 3 bases and 4 bases respectively, with 13 bases between them. Here the CDR3 DNA reads TGTGCCAGCAGTTTGGATCAAAGCGGTTACAATGAGCAGTTCTTC. Protein: CASSLDQSGYNEQFF. Combining the CDR3 with reference TRBV28 and TRBJ2-1 gives the whole variable domain DVKVTQSSRYLVKRTGEKVFLECVQDMDHENMFWYRQDPGLGLRLIYFSYDVKMKEKGDIPEGYSVSREKKERFSLILESASTNQTSMYLCASSLDQSGYNEQFFGPGTRLTVL.

The genes are TRBV5-4 and TRBJ2-5; the match to TRBD2 covers 12 bases. V dropped 4 bases and J dropped 5; count of bases not matched to a gene: 3. CDR1 is SGHNT, CDR2 YYREEE, per germline (reference sequence). The CDR3 covers 14 residues. CDR3 loop: CASSASGGAETQYF. CDR3 coding DNA: TGTGCCAGCAGCGCTAGCGGGGGGGCGGAGACCCAGTACTTC.

The chain is built from TRBV7-2 and TRBJ2-1, with D unclear. Per the germline V gene, CDR1 is SGHTA and CDR2 is FQGNSA. This CDR3 comprises 12 residues. Trimming shortened V by 2 bases and J by 9 bases, and 8 bases separated the two germline ends. DNA for the CDR3: TGTGCCAGCAGCTTACTAGGTAGTGAGCAGTTCTTC. It is translated as CASSLLGSEQFF.

The V call is TRBV11-2, the J call TRBJ1-3; D uncertain. Germline V lookup: CDR1 SGHAT, CDR2 FQNNGV. The CDR3 consists of 15 residues. V was trimmed by 2 bases and J by 1 base, leaving 9 bases between them. CDR3 loop: CASSLSSVSGNTIYF. The CDR3, as DNA: TGTGCCAGCAGCTTATCTTCGGTTTCTGGAAACACCATATATTTT.

The chain employs TRBV5-1 and TRBJ2-5; 11 bases are shared with TRBD2. The V gene end was trimmed by 3 bases and the J gene end by 4 bases; junction bases not matched to a gene: 5. CDR1 is SGHRS and CDR2 is YFSETQ in the germline V gene. The CDR3 extends over 15 amino acids. The CDR3 loop reads CASSSGLAVAETQYF. In DNA form, the CDR3 reads TGCGCCAGCAGCTCGGGACTAGCGGTAGCAGAGACCCAGTACTTC.

V is TRBV24-1 and J is TRBJ2-7, with TRBD1 matching 9 bases. The CDR3 loop spans 15 amino acids. Trimming took 4 bases from V and 7 from J; bases not matched to a gene: 10. Germline V gene lookup returns CDR1 KGHDR and CDR2 SFDVKD. CDR3 bases: TGTGCCACCAGTGAAAAAGGGACAGGGACGGGGGAGCAGTACTTC. Translation gives CATSEKGTGTGEQYF.

This rearrangement joins TRBV10-1 to TRBJ2-7, with 10 bases identical to TRBD1. J was trimmed by 2 bases and V by 6 bases; bases with no gene match: 10. The length of the CDR3 is 16 residues. Germline lookup yields CDR1 WNHNN and CDR2 SYGVQD (reference sequence). Here the CDR3 reads CASSPSPGQGTYEQYF. Written as DNA, the CDR3 is TGCGCCAGCAGCCCCTCTCCGGGACAGGGGACCTACGAGCAGTACTTC.

The rearrangement joins TRBV6-5 to TRBJ1-5, with D possibly TRBD1 on 5 matching bases. The CDR3 length is 14 residues. The germline CDR1 and CDR2 sequences are MNHEY and SVGAGI. The V end lost 4 bases, the J end lost 0 bases, and 7 bases lay between the germline ends. The CDR3 protein is CASSSGYSNQPQHF. DNA for the CDR3: TGTGCCAGCAGTTCAGGGTATAGCAATCAGCCCCAGCATTTT.

Only one count was recorded for this clone. The V call is TRBV2, the J call TRBJ1-2, with 8 nucleotides matching TRBD1. The CDR3 is 13 residues long. The trim removed 7 bases at V and 3 bases at J, leaving 4 bases unmatched. CDR1 is SNHLY, CDR2 FYNNEI, per germline. The CDR3 reads CASKAGGDYGYTF. The CDR3 bases are TGTGCCAGCAAAGCAGGGGGCGACTATGGCTACACCTTC.

The genes are TRBV7-2 and TRBJ1-1, with 9 bases matching TRBD1. The J segment lost 1 base and the V segment lost 5 bases, leaving 11 bases of the junction unmatched. The CDR3 runs 17 residues. Germline lookup yields CDR1 SGHTA and CDR2 FQGNSA. The CDR3 bases are TGTGCCAGCAGCCACCCTACAGGGGGCCGTTGGAACACTGAAGCTTTCTTT. This encodes CASSHPTGGRWNTEAFF.

The chain couples TRBV2 to TRBJ1-5; 7 nucleotides align to TRBD1. After removal of 8 bases from V and 7 bases from J, the junction contained 8 bases not matched to a gene. The CDR3 has 13 amino acids. From germline, CDR1 is SNHLY and CDR2 FYNNEI. DNA for the CDR3: TGTGCCAGCGGTGGACAGGAAAGGCAGCCCCAGCATTTT. It is translated as CASGGQERQPQHF.